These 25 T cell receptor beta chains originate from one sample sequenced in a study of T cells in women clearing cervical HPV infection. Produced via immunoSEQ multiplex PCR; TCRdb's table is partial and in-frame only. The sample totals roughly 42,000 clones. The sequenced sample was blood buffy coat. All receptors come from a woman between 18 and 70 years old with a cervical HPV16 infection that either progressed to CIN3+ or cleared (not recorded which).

CDR3 DNA, as far as it was read: TGTGCCAGCAGCCAGGGGGACAGGCTGGGACGGGGC. Protein product: CASSQGDRLGRG. The complete CDR3 sequence is CASSQGDRLGRGYTF. The rearrangement links TRBV13 to TRBJ1-2; 8 nucleotides line up with TRBD1. The CDR3 is cut off 3 residues early in the read; its end comes from the germline J gene. The germline V gene encodes CDR1 PRHDT and CDR2 FYEKMQ (reference sequence). This CDR3 spans 15 amino acids.

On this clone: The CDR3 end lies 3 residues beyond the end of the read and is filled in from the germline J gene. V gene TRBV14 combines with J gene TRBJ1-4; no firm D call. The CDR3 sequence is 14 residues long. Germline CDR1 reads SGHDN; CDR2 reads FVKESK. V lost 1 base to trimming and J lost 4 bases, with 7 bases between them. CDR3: CASSQGYSNEKLFF. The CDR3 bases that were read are TGTGCCAGCAGCCAAGGATACAGTAATGAAAAA.

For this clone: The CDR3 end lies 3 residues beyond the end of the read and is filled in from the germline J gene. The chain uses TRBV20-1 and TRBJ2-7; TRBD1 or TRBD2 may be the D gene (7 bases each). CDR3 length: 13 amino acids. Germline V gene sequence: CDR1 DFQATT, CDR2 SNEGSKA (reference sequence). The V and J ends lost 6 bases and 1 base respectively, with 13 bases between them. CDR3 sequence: CSAGGGRSYEQYF. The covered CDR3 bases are TGCAGTGCGGGAGGGGGCCGGTCCTACGAG.

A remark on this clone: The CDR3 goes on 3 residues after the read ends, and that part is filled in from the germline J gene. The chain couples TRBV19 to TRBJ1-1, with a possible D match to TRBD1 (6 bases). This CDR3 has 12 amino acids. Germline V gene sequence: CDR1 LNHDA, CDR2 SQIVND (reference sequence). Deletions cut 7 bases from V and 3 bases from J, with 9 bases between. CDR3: CASIQGYTEAFF. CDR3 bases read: TGTGCCAGTATACAGGGATACACTGAA.

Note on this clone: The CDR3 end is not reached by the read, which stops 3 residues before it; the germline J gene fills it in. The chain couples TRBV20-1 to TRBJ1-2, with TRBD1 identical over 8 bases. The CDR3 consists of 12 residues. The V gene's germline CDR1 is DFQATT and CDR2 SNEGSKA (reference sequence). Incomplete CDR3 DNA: TGCAGTGCCCCGACAGGGGTAAGCGGC. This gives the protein CSAPTGVSG. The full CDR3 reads CSAPTGVSGYTF.

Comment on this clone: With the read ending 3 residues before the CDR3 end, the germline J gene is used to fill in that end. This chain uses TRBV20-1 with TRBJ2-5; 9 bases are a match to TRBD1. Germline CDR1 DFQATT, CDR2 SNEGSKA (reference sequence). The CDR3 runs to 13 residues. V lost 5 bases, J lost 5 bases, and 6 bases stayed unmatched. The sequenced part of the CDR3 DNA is TGCAGTGCTCTTCGACAGGGGGGTGAGACC. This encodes CSALRQGGET. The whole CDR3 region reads CSALRQGGETQYF.

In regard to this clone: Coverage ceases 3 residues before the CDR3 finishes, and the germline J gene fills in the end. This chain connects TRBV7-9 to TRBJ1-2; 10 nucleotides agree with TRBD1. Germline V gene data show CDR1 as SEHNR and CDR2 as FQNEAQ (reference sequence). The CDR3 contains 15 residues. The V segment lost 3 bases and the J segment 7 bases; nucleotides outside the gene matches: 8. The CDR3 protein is CASSLAGTGESGYTF. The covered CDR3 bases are TGTGCCAGCAGCTTGGCCGGGACAGGGGAGTCTGGC.

The CDR3 bases that were read are TGTGCCAGCAGTCCGGGACAGGGGGGCAATTCACCC. Its translation: CASSPGQGGNSP. The entire CDR3 protein reads CASSPGQGGNSPLHF. The rearrangement uses TRBV12-3 or TRBV12-4 and TRBJ1-6; 11 bases line up with TRBD1. The read terminates 3 residues before the CDR3 end, so the remaining end is supplied by the germline J gene. Trimming at V came to 5 bases and at J to 7 bases, leaving 4 bases not matched to a gene. The CDR3 spans 15 residues.

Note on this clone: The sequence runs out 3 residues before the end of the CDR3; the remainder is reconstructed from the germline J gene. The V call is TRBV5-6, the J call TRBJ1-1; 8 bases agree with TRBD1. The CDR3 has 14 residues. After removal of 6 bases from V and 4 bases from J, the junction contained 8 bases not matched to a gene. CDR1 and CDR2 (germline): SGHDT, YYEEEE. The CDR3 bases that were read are TGTGCCAGCACTGCGCCAGGGGGCCTCACTGAA. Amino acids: CASTAPGGLTE. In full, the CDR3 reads CASTAPGGLTEAFF. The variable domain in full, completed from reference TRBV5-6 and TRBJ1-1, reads DAGVTQSPTHLIKTRGQQVTLRCSPKSGHDTVSWYQQALGQGPQFIFQYYEEEERQRGNFPDRFSGHQFPNYSSELNVNALLLGDSALYLCASTAPGGLTEAFFGQGTRLTVV.

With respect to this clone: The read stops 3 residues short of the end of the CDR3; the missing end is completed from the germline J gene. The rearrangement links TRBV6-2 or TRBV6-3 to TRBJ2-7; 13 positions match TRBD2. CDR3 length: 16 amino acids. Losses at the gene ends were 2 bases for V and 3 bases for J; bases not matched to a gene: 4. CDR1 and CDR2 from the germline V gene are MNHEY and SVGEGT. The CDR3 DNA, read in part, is TGTGCCAGCAGTTACAGGACTAGCGGGGGACACTACGAG. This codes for CASSYRTSGGHYE. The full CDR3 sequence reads CASSYRTSGGHYEQYF.

CDR3 region: CASSVGPVEQYF. CDR3 DNA (partial): TGTGCCAGCAGTGTAGGGCCCGTCGAG. This chain uses TRBV6-1 with TRBJ2-7; unclear D gene. The read falls 3 residues short of the CDR3 end, and the missing part is taken from the germline J gene. V shed 4 bases and J shed 6 bases, with 10 bases lying between them. This CDR3 region has 12 residues. CDR1 and CDR2 from the germline V gene are MNHNS and SASEGT.

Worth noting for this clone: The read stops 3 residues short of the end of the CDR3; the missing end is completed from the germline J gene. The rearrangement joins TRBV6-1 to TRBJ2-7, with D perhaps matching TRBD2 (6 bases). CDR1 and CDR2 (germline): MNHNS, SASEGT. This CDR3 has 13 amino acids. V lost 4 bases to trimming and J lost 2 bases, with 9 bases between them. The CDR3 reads CASSGLVPYEQYF. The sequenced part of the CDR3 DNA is TGTGCCAGCAGTGGACTAGTTCCCTACGAG.

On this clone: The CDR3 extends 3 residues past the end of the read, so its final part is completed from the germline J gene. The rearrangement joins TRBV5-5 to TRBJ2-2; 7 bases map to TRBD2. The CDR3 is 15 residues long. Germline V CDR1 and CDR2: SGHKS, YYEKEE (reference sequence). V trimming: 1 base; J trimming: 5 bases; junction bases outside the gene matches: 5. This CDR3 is CASSLLGGRTGELFF. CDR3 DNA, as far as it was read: TGTGCCAGCAGCTTGCTCGGGGGGAGGACCGGGGAG.

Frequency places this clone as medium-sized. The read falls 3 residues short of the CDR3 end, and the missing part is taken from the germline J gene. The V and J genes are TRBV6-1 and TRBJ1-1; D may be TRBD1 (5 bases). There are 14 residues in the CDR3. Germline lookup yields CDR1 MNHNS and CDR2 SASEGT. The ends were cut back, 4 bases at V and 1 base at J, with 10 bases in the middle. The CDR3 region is CASSGKDKNTEAFF. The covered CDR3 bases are TGTGCCAGCAGTGGGAAGGACAAGAACACTGAA.

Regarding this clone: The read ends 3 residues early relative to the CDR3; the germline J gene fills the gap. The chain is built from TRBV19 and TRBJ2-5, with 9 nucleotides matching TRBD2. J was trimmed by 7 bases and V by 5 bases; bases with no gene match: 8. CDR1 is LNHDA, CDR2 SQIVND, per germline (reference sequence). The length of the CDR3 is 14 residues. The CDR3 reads CASSPRTSEGTQYF. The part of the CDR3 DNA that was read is TGTGCCAGTAGTCCCCGGACTAGCGAGGGGACC.

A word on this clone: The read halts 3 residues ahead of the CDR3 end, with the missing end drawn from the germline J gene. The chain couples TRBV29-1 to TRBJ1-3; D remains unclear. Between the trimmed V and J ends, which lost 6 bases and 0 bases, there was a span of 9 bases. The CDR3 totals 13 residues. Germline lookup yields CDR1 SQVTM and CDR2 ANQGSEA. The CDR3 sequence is CSVVQSSGNTIYF. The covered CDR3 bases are TGCAGCGTGGTACAGTCCTCTGGAAACACC.

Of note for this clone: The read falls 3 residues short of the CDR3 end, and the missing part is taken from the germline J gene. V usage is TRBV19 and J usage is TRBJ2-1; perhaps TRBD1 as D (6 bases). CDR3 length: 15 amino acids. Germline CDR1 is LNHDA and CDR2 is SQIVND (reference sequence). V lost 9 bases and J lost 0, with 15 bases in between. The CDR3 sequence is CASAGLDSSYNEQFF. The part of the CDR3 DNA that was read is TGTGCCAGCGCCGGATTGGACAGCTCCTACAATGAG. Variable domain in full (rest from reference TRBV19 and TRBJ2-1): DGGITQSPKYLFRKEGQNVTLSCEQNLNHDAMYWYRQDPGQGLRLIYYSQIVNDFQKGDIAEGYSVSREKKESFPLTVTSAQKNPTAFYLCASAGLDSSYNEQFFGPGTRLTVL.

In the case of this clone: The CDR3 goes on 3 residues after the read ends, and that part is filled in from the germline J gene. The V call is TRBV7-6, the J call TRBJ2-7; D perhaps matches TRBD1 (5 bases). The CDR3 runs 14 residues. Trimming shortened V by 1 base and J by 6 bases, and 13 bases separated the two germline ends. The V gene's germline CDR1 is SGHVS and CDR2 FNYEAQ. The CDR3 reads CASSLGARVAEQYF. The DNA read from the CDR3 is TGTGCCAGCAGCTTAGGGGCCAGGGTGGCCGAG. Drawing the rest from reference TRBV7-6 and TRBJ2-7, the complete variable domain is GAGVSQSPRYKVTKRGQDVALRCDPISGHVSLYWYRQALGQGPEFLTYFNYEAQQDKSGLPNDRFSAERPEGSISTLTIQRTEQRDSAMYRCASSLGARVAEQYFGPGTRLTVT.

CDR3 sequence reads: CAWSVLGGPYNEQFF. CDR3 bases read: TGTGCCTGGAGTGTATTGGGGGGTCCCTACAATGAG. The chain couples TRBV30 to TRBJ2-1; weak D call: TRBD2 (6 bases). The read gets to within 3 residues of the CDR3 end, and the germline J gene fills in the rest. This CDR3 contains 15 residues. V was pared by 0 bases and J by 2 bases, with 11 bases between. Germline V gene lookup returns CDR1 GTSNPN and CDR2 SVGIG (reference sequence).

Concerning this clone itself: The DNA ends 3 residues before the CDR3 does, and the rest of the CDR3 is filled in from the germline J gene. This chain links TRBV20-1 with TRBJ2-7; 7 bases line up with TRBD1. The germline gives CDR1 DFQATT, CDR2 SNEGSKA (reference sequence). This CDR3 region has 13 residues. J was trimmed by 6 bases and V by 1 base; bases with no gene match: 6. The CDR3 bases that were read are TGCAGTGCTAGAGGACAGGGAGTTGGCGAG. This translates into CSARGQGVGE. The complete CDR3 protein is CSARGQGVGEQYF.

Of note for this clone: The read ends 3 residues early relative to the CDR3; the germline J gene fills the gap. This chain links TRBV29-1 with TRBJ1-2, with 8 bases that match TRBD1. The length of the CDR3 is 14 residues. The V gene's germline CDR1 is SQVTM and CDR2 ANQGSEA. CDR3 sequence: CSVEGWTGKEGYTF. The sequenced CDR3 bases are TGCAGCGTTGAGGGATGGACAGGGAAGGAGGGC.

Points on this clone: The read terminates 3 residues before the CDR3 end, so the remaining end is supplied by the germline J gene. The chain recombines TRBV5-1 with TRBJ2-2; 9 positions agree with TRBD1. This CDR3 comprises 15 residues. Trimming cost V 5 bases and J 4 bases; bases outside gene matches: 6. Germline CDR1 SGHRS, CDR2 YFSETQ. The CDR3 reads CASRPRQGGTGELFF. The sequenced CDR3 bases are TGCGCCAGCAGACCACGACAGGGGGGCACCGGGGAG.

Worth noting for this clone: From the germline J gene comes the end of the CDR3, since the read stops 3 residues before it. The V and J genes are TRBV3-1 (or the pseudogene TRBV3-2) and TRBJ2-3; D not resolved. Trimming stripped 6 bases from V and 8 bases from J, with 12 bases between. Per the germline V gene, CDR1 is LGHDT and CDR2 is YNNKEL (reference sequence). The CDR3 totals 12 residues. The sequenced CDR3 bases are TGTGCCAGCAGTCCATTAAAGGGTACG. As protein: CASSPLKGT. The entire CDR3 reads CASSPLKGTQYF.

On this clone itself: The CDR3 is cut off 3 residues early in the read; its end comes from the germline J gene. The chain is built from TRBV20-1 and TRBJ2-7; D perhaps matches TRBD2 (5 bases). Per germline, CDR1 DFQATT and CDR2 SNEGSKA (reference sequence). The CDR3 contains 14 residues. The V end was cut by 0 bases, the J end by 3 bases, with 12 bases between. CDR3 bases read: TGCAGTGCTAGAGATTTCGGGGTTCTCTACGAG. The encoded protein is CSARDFGVLYE. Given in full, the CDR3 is CSARDFGVLYEQYF.

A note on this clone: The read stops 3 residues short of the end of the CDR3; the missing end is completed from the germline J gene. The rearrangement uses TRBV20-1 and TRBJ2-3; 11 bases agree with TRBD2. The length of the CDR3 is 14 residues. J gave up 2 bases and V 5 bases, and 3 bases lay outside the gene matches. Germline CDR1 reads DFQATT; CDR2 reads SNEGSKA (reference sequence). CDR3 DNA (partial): TGCAGTGCTGTAGCGGGGGGGAACACAGATACG. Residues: CSAVAGGNTDT. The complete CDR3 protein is CSAVAGGNTDTQYF.